The rows below give T cell receptor beta chains drawn from one sample of a study of T cells in localized non-small cell lung cancer. TCRdb's copy holds only in-frame clones and misses some; the assay was immunoSEQ multiplex PCR. The sample shows around 29,000 clones, under 95% of them seen only once. Sequencing was performed on peripheral blood, taken before any cancer treatment. The receptors come from a female donor at least 60 years old with stage I lung adenocarcinoma. Both conserved end residues are part of each CDR3. The order of the fields is CDR3 length, D gene, J gene, V gene, clone size, CDR3 protein, CDR3 DNA. D genes are given only for firm matches. The size entry is marked missing in some rows and otherwise reads once, few, many or a size class.

cdr3_length: 15
d_call: -
j_call: TRBJ1-1
v_call: TRBV7-9
clone_size: -
cdr3_aa: CASSRSSGRIGGAFF
cdr3_nt: TGTGCCAGCAGCCGATCAAGCGGACGGATAGGAGGAGCTTTCTTT

cdr3_length: 13
d_call: -
j_call: TRBJ1-2
v_call: TRBV7-3
clone_size: -
cdr3_aa: CASSSHTGDGYTF
cdr3_nt: TGTGCCAGCAGCTCCCACACTGGGGATGGCTACACCTTC

cdr3_length: 14
d_call: TRBD1
j_call: TRBJ1-1
v_call: TRBV10-1
clone_size: -
cdr3_aa: CASRGTVLNTEAFF
cdr3_nt: TGCGCCAGCAGGGGGACAGTTTTGAACACTGAAGCTTTCTTT

cdr3_length: 14
d_call: -
j_call: TRBJ1-4
v_call: TRBV2
clone_size: -
cdr3_aa: CASSESTTNEKLFF
cdr3_nt: TGTGCCAGCAGTGAGTCAACAACTAATGAAAAACTGTTTTTT

cdr3_length: 15
d_call: TRBD2
j_call: TRBJ2-3
v_call: TRBV30
clone_size: -
cdr3_aa: CAWDPGLASTDTQYF
cdr3_nt: TGTGCCTGGGACCCGGGACTAGCTAGCACAGATACGCAGTATTTT

cdr3_length: 15
d_call: TRBD2
j_call: TRBJ2-7
v_call: TRBV6-1
clone_size: -
cdr3_aa: CASSGGSGLSYEQYF
cdr3_nt: TGTGCCAGCAGTGGGGGTAGCGGGTTGTCCTACGAGCAGTACTTC

cdr3_length: 15
d_call: -
j_call: TRBJ1-1
v_call: TRBV7-2
clone_size: once
cdr3_aa: CASSLYRAKGTEAFF
cdr3_nt: TGTGCCAGCAGCTTGTACAGGGCCAAGGGCACTGAAGCTTTCTTT

cdr3_length: 12
d_call: -
j_call: TRBJ1-1
v_call: TRBV10-3
clone_size: -
cdr3_aa: CASRPGGFEAFF
cdr3_nt: TGTGCCAGCCGTCCGGGGGGGTTTGAAGCTTTCTTT

cdr3_length: 13
d_call: -
j_call: TRBJ2-7
v_call: TRBV18
clone_size: -
cdr3_aa: CASSPGGSYEQYF
cdr3_nt: TGTGCCAGCTCACCAGGCGGATCCTACGAGCAGTACTTC

cdr3_length: 13
d_call: -
j_call: TRBJ2-7
v_call: TRBV28
clone_size: once
cdr3_aa: CASKLGPTYEQYF
cdr3_nt: TGTGCCAGCAAGCTGGGACCAACCTACGAGCAGTACTTC

cdr3_length: 17
d_call: TRBD2
j_call: TRBJ2-5
v_call: TRBV18
clone_size: once
cdr3_aa: CASSPPHGSPGGETQYF
cdr3_nt: TGTGCCAGCTCACCACCACATGGGTCCCCGGGAGGGGAGACCCAGTACTTC

cdr3_length: 16
d_call: -
j_call: TRBJ1-2
v_call: TRBV30
clone_size: -
cdr3_aa: CAWSAFHTGGNYGYTF
cdr3_nt: TGTGCCTGGAGTGCGTTCCACACTGGGGGTAACTATGGCTACACCTTC

cdr3_length: 13
d_call: -
j_call: TRBJ2-1
v_call: TRBV27
clone_size: once
cdr3_aa: CASFPGAGNEQFF
cdr3_nt: TGTGCCAGCTTCCCAGGGGCTGGCAATGAGCAGTTCTTC

cdr3_length: 11
d_call: TRBD1
j_call: TRBJ2-7
v_call: TRBV20-1
clone_size: -
cdr3_aa: CSAQGDYEQYF
cdr3_nt: TGCAGTGCTCAGGGGGACTACGAGCAGTACTTC

cdr3_length: 14
d_call: -
j_call: TRBJ1-5
v_call: TRBV19
clone_size: -
cdr3_aa: CASSMLGGNQPQHF
cdr3_nt: TGTGCCAGTAGTATGCTGGGGGGCAATCAGCCCCAGCATTTT

cdr3_length: 15
d_call: TRBD1
j_call: TRBJ1-5
v_call: TRBV6-1
clone_size: once
cdr3_aa: CASSDPDRAYQPQHF
cdr3_nt: TGTGCCAGCAGTGACCCCGACAGGGCCTATCAGCCCCAGCATTTT

cdr3_length: 13
d_call: TRBD1
j_call: TRBJ1-2
v_call: TRBV6-1
clone_size: few
cdr3_aa: CASRTGVGYGYTF
cdr3_nt: TGTGCCAGCAGGACAGGGGTTGGTTATGGCTACACCTTC

cdr3_length: 14
d_call: -
j_call: TRBJ2-2
v_call: TRBV18
clone_size: -
cdr3_aa: CASPRGSLTGELFF
cdr3_nt: TGTGCCAGCCCACGAGGTAGTCTTACCGGGGAGCTGTTTTTT

cdr3_length: 14
d_call: TRBD1
j_call: TRBJ1-3
v_call: TRBV19
clone_size: -
cdr3_aa: CASLDRVTGNTIYF
cdr3_nt: TGTGCCAGTCTCGACAGGGTAACGGGAAACACCATATATTTT

cdr3_length: 15
d_call: -
j_call: TRBJ1-1
v_call: TRBV9
clone_size: -
cdr3_aa: CASSQRGAMDTEAFF
cdr3_nt: TGTGCCAGCAGCCAAAGGGGGGCCATGGACACTGAAGCTTTCTTT